This T cell receptor (beta chain) emerged from a study of T cells in Graves' hyperthyroidism and ophthalmopathy. Authors of the study amplified TCR beta CDR3 regions from RNA transcripts. HTBI primers were employed in a first-round RT-PCR of the TCR CDR3. MiXCR, run by TCRdb on the multiplex PCR reads, gives a single entry per CDR3 protein. The table shows 450,000 to 550,000 distinct CDR3 sequences, with around 22% occurring only once. Only a few counts were recorded for this clonotype. Sequenced sample: blood. This TCR came from a woman aged 25 to 39 with Graves' ophthalmopathy.

CDR3 sequence (DNA): TGTGCCAGCAGCCCCCCCGCTCGCTCCGAGCAGTACTTC. Its protein product is CASSPPARSEQYF. The chain joins TRBV7-2 to TRBJ2-7, with no clear D. The CDR3 runs to 13 residues. CDR1 SGHTA and CDR2 FQGNSA come from the germline V gene. V was pared by 5 bases and J by 6 bases, with 14 bases between.